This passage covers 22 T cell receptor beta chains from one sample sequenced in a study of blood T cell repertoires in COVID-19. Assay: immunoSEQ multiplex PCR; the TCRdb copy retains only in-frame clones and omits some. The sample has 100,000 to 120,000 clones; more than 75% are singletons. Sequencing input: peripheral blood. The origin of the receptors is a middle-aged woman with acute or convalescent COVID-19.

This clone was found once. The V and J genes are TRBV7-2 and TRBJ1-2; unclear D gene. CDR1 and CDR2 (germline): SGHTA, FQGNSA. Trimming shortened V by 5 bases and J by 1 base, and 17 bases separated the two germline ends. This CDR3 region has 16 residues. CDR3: CASSPAGRASNYGYTF. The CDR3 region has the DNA TGTGCCAGCAGCCCGGCCGGGAGGGCAAGTAACTATGGCTACACCTTC.

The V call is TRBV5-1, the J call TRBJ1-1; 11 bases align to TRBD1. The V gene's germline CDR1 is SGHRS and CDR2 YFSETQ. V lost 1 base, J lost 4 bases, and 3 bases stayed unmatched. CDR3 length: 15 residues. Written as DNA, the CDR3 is TGCGCCAGCAGCTTGTTAGGGACAGGGGGCACTGAAGCTTTCTTT. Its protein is CASSLLGTGGTEAFF.

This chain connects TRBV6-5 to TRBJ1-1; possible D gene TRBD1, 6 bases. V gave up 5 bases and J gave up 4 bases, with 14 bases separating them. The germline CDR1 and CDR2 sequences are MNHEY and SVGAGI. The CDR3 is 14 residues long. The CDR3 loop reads CASSNTGFGTEAFF. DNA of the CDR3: TGTGCCAGCAGTAATACAGGGTTTGGCACTGAAGCTTTCTTT.

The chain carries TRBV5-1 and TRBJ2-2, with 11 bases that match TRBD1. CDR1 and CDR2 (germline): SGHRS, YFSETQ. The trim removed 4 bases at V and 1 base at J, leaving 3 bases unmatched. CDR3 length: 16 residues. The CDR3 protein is CASSGTGGMNTGELFF. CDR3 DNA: TGCGCCAGCAGCGGGACAGGGGGGATGAACACCGGGGAGCTGTTTTTT.

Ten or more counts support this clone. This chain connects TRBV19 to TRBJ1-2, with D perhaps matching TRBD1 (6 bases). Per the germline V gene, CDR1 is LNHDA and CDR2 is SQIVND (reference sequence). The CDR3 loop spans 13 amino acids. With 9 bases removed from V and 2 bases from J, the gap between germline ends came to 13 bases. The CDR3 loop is CASTQGVNYGYTF. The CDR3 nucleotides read TGTGCCAGCACACAGGGTGTAAACTATGGCTACACCTTC. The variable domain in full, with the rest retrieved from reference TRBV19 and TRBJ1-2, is DGGITQSPKYLFRKEGQNVTLSCEQNLNHDAMYWYRQDPGQGLRLIYYSQIVNDFQKGDIAEGYSVSREKKESFPLTVTSAQKNPTAFYLCASTQGVNYGYTFGSGTRLTVV.

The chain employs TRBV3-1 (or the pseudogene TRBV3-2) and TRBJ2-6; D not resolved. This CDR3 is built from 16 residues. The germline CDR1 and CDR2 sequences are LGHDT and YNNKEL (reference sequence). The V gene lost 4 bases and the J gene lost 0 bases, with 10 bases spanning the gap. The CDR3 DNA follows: TGTGCCAGCAGCCTGCGACTCGTCTCTGGGGCCAACGTCCTGACTTTC. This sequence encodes CASSLRLVSGANVLTF.

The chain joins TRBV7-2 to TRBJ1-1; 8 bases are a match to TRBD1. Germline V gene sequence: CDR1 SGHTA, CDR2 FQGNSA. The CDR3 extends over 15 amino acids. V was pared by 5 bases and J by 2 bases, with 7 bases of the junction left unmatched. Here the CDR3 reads CASSKQGQANTEAFF. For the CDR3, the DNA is TGTGCCAGCAGCAAACAGGGACAGGCCAACACTGAAGCTTTCTTT.

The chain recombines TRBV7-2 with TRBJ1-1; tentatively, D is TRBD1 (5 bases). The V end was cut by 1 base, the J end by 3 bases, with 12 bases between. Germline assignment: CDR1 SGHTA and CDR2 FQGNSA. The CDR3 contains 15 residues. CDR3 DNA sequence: TGTGCCAGCAGCTTAGAGGGCCAGGGATACACTGAAGCTTTCTTT. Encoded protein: CASSLEGQGYTEAFF.

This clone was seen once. For the CDR3, the DNA is TGTGCCAGCAGTGAAGACAGGGGAGTGACTGAAGCTTTCTTT. Translated, it gives CASSEDRGVTEAFF. The J gene is TRBJ1-1, the V gene TRBV6-1; 7 bases are shared with TRBD1. In germline, CDR1 is MNHNS, CDR2 SASEGT. V was pared by 1 base and J by 5 bases, with 4 bases of the junction left unmatched. The CDR3 length is 14 residues.

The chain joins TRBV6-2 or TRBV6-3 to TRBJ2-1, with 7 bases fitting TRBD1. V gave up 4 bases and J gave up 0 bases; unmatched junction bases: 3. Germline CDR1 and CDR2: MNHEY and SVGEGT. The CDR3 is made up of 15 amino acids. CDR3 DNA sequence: TGTGCCAGCAGTTCCGGGACAGTCTCCTACAATGAGCAGTTCTTC. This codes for CASSSGTVSYNEQFF.

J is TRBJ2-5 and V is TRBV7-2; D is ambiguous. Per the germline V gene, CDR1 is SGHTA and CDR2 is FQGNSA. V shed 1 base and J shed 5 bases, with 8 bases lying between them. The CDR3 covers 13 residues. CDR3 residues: CASSLERRETQYF. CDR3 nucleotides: TGTGCCAGCAGCTTAGAACGGCGGGAGACCCAGTACTTC.

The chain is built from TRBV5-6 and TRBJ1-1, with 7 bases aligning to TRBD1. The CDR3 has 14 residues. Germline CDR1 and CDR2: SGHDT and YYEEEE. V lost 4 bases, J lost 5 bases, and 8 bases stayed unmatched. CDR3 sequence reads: CASSLGRGNTEAFF. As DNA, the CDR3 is TGTGCCAGCAGCCTGGGCAGGGGGAATACTGAAGCTTTCTTT.

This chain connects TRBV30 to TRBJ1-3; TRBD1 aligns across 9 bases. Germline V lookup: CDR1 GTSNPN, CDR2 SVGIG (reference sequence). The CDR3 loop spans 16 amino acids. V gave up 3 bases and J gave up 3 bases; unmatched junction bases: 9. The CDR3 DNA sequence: TGTGCCTGGAGGGGACAGGGTTTGTCGTTTGGAAACACCATATATTTT. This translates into CAWRGQGLSFGNTIYF.

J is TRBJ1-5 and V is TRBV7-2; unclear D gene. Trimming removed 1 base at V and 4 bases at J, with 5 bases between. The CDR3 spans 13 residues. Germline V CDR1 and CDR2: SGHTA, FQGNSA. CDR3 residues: CASSLGPNQPQHF. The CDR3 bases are TGTGCCAGCAGCTTAGGGCCAAATCAGCCCCAGCATTTT. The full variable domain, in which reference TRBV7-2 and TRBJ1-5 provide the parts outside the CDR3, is GAGVSQSPSNKVTEKGKDVELRCDPISGHTALYWYRQSLGQGLEFLIYFQGNSAPDKSGLPSDRFSAERTGGSVSTLTIQRTQQEDSAVYLCASSLGPNQPQHFGDGTRLSIL.

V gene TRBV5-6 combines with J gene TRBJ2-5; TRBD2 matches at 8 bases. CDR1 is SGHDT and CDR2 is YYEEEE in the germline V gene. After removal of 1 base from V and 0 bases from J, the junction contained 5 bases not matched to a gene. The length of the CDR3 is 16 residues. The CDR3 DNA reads TGTGCCAGCAGCTTGAGTAAGCGGGGGTACCAAGAGACCCAGTACTTC. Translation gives CASSLSKRGYQETQYF. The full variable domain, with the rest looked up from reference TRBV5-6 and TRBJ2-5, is DAGVTQSPTHLIKTRGQQVTLRCSPKSGHDTVSWYQQALGQGPQFIFQYYEEEERQRGNFPDRFSGHQFPNYSSELNVNALLLGDSALYLCASSLSKRGYQETQYFGPGTRLLVL.

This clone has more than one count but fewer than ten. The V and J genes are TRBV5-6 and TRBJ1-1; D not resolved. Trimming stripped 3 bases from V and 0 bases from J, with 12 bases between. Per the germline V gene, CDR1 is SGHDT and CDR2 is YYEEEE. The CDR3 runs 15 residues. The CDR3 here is CASSSLFRMNTEAFF. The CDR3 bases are TGTGCCAGCAGCTCCCTCTTTAGAATGAACACTGAAGCTTTCTTT.

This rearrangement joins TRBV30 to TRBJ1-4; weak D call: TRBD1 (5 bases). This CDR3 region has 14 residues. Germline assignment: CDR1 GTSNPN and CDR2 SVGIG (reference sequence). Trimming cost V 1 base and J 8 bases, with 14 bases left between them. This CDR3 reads CAWSGRGGVEKLFF. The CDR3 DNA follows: TGTGCCTGGAGTGGCCGGGGAGGGGTAGAAAAACTGTTTTTT.

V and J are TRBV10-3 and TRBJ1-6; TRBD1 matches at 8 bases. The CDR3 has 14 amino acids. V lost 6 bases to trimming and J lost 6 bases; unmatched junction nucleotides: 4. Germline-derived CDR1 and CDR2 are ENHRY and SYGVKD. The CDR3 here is CAIRPGTGNSPLHF. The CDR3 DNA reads TGTGCCATCAGACCCGGGACAGGTAATTCACCCCTCCACTTT.

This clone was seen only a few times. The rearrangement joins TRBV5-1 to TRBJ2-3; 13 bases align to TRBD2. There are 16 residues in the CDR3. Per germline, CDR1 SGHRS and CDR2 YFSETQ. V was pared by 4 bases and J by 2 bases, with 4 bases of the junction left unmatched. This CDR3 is CASSGGTSGNTDTQYF. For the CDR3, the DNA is TGCGCCAGCAGCGGAGGGACTAGCGGGAACACAGATACGCAGTATTTT.

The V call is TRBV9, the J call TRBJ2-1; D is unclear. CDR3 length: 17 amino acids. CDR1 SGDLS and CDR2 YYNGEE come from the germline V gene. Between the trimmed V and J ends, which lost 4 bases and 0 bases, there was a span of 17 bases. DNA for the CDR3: TGTGCCAGCAGCCCAGAACACCCGATAAACTCCTACAATGAGCAGTTCTTC. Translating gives CASSPEHPINSYNEQFF.

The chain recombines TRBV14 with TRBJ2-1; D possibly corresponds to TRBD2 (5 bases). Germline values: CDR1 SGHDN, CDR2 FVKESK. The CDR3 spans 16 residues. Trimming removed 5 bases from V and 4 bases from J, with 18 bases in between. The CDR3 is CASSKGRGPGYNEQFF. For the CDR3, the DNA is TGTGCCAGCAGCAAAGGCCGGGGTCCCGGATACAATGAGCAGTTCTTC.

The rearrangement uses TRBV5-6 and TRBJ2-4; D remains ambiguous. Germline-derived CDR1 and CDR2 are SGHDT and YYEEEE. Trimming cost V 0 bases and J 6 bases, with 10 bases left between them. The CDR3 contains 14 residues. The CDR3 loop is CASSLEQIGNIQYF. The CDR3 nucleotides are TGTGCCAGCAGCTTGGAACAGATTGGAAACATTCAGTACTTC.